This T cell receptor beta chain was profiled in a study of T cells expressing NK-cell markers. Study overall: According to the study, TCR beta repertoires originated from sorted CD3+CD56+NKG2C+, CD3+CD56+NKG2C- and CD3+CD56-NKG2C+ T cells. The eight sequenced donors comprised seven who were HCMV-seropositive and one who was seronegative. Findings and limits, study-wide: Specificity for HCMV among expanded NKG2C+ T cell clones was not established. Once again these clonotypes came out on top in the CD3+CD56-NKG2C+ fraction of a few donors.

Of note for this clonotype: Its antigen is still unknown.

TCRdb reprocessed the 5' RACE reads, with one entry per CDR3 protein and no DNA. The sample has about 390,000 distinct CDR3 sequences. The germline V gene encodes CDR1 MDHEN and CDR2 SYDVKM. CDR3 length: 14 residues. The sequence came from a woman aged 45-59 years in good health. The sequenced sample was blood T cells: a sorted CD56 or NKG2C T cell subset, CD4+ or CD8+ T cells, or bulk PBMC T cells (not recorded which). The chain is built from TRBV28 and TRBJ2-5; TCRdb's D call, TRBD2, is unchecked because there is no DNA. The CDR3 spells CASMTSGNQETQYF.